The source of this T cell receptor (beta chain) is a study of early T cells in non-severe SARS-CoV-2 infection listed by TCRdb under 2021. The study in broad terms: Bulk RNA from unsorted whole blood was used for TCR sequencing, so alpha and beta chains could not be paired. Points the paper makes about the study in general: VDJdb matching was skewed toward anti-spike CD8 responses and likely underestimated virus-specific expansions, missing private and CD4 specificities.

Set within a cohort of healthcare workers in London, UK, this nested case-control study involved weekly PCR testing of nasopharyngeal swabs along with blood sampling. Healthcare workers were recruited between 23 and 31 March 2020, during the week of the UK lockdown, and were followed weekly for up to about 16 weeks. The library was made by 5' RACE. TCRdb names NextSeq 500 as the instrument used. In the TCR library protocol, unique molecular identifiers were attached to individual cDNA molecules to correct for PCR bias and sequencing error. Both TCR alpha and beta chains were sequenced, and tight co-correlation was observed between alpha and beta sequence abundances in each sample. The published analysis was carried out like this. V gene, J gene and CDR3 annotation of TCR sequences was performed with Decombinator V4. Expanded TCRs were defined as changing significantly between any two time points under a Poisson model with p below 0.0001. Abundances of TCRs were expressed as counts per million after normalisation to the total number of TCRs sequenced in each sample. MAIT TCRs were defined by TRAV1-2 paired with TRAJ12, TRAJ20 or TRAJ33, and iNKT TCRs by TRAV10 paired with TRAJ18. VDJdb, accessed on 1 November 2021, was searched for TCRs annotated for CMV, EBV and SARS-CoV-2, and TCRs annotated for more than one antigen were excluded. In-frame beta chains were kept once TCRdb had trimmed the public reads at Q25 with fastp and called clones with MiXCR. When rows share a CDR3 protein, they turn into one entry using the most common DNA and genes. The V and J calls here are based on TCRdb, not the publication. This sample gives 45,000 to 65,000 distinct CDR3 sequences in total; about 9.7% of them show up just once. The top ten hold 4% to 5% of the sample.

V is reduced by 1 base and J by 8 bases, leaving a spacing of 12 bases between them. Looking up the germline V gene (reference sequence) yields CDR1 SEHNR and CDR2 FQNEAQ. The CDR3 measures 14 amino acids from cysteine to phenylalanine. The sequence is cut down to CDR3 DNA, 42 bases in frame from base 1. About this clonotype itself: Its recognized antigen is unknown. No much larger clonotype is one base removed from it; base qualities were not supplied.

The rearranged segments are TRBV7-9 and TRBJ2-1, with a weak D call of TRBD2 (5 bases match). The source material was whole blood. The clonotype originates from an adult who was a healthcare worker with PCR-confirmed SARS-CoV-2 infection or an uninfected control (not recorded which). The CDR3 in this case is CASSLGFLAHEQFF. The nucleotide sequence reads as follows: TGTGCCAGCAGCTTAGGCTTCCTAGCACATGAGCAGTTCTTC.